The 12 T cell receptor beta chains in this list originate from one sample, sequenced in a study of T cells in Graves' hyperthyroidism and ophthalmopathy. There were TCR beta CDR3 regions amplified from RNA transcripts. The HTBI primer set drove a first-round RT-PCR of the TCR CDR3. TCRdb fed the multiplex PCR reads into MiXCR, producing one record per CDR3 protein. The sample lists 480,000 or so distinct CDR3 sequences; around 50% were seen once. The sequencing sample was made of peripheral blood or thyroid tissue (not recorded which). These receptors all stem from an adult woman with Graves' disease, either hyperthyroidism or ophthalmopathy (not recorded which).

The chain recombines TRBV7-9 with TRBJ1-1; D might be TRBD1 (5 bases). In germline, CDR1 is SEHNR, CDR2 FQNEAQ (reference sequence). The V end lost 5 bases, the J end lost 3 bases, and 19 bases lay between the germline ends. The CDR3 sequence is 16 residues long. The CDR3 coding sequence is TGTGCCAGCAGCCCTCCGGGACCCAGAAGGGACACTGAAGCTTTCTTT. Its protein product is CASSPPGPRRDTEAFF.

V gene TRBV10-3 combines with J gene TRBJ2-7; 8 positions agree with TRBD1. CDR1 is ENHRY, CDR2 SYGVKD, per germline. The CDR3 is made up of 16 amino acids. Trimming at V came to 0 bases and at J to 3 bases, leaving 7 bases not matched to a gene. CDR3: CAISESSAGGSYEQYF. The CDR3 nucleotides are TGTGCCATCAGTGAGTCGAGTGCAGGGGGCAGCTACGAGCAGTACTTC.

There are a few counts of this clonotype. The genes are TRBV6-2 or TRBV6-3 and TRBJ1-1; no clear D. The CDR3 has 17 residues. Germline CDR1 and CDR2: MNHEY and SVGEGT. Trimming removed 0 bases at V and 1 base at J, with 15 bases between. In DNA, the CDR3 is TGTGCCAGCAGTTACTCTTTCCTCGGTCGGGGGAACACTGAAGCTTTCTTT. The encoded protein is CASSYSFLGRGNTEAFF.

This chain joins TRBV2 and TRBJ1-3; D is uncertain. V lost 8 bases and J lost 0, with 11 bases in between. CDR1 is SNHLY and CDR2 is FYNNEI in the germline V gene. The CDR3 totals 14 residues. The CDR3 spells CASVEIRSGNTIYF. In DNA, the CDR3 is TGTGCCAGCGTCGAAATTCGCTCTGGAAACACCATATATTTT. The full variable domain, rest sourced from reference TRBV2 and TRBJ1-3, is EPEVTQTPSHQVTQMGQEVILRCVPISNHLYFYWYRQILGQKVEFLVSFYNNEISEKSEIFDDQFSVERPDGSNFTLKIRSTKLEDSAMYFCASVEIRSGNTIYFGEGSWLTVV.

This clonotype has ten or more counts. The CDR3 protein is CASSQATGINSPLHF. In DNA, the CDR3 is TGTGCCAGCAGCCAAGCGACAGGGATCAATTCACCCCTCCACTTT. The V call is TRBV3-1, the J call TRBJ1-6, with TRBD1 identical over 7 bases. The CDR3 runs 15 residues. With V trimmed by 1 base and J by 7 bases, 4 bases remained unmatched. CDR1 is LGHDT and CDR2 is YNNKEL in the germline V gene (reference sequence).

The chain recombines TRBV29-1 with TRBJ1-2; D unresolved. The germline V and J ends were trimmed by 3 bases and 6 bases, with 2 bases remaining between them. Looked up from germline, CDR1 is SQVTM and CDR2 is ANQGSEA. This CDR3 is 9 amino acids long. DNA of the CDR3: TGCAGCGTTGATGATGGCTACACCTTC. Amino acids: CSVDDGYTF.

This sequence joins TRBV28 and TRBJ1-2, with unresolved D. The CDR3 has 12 amino acids. With 6 bases removed from V and 8 bases from J, the gap between germline ends came to 13 bases. Germline V CDR1 and CDR2: MDHEN, SYDVKM. The CDR3 nucleotides are TGTGCCAGCAGGGCTATGGCTAACGGCTACACCTTC. Encoded protein: CASRAMANGYTF.

J is TRBJ2-7 and V is TRBV7-2, with 7 bases aligning to TRBD2. Germline V gene data show CDR1 as SGHTA and CDR2 as FQGNSA. This CDR3 contains 15 residues. After removal of 6 bases from V and 5 bases from J, the junction contained 13 bases not matched to a gene. CDR3: CASSRAGGSIDEQYF. The CDR3 DNA follows: TGTGCCAGCAGTCGGGCCGGGGGGAGTATTGACGAGCAGTACTTC.

This clonotype has a handful of counts. The chain couples TRBV15 to TRBJ1-2; tentative D call: TRBD1 (5 bases). Trimming pared 4 bases from V and 8 bases from J, leaving 14 bases between. The germline V gene encodes CDR1 LNHNV and CDR2 YYDKDF (reference sequence). The length of the CDR3 is 13 residues. The CDR3 sequence is CATSTGDHFGYTF. The CDR3 DNA follows: TGTGCCACCAGCACCGGGGACCACTTCGGCTACACCTTC.

This clonotype was observed a handful of times. V is TRBV10-3 and J is TRBJ2-7; no definite D call. The CDR3 is 14 residues long. The V and J ends lost 6 bases and 7 bases respectively, with 19 bases between them. Looked up from germline, CDR1 is ENHRY and CDR2 is SYGVKD. The CDR3 DNA reads TGTGCCATCAGGCAACACCCGACCACACGGGAGCAGTACTTC. As protein: CAIRQHPTTREQYF.

The genes are TRBV15 and TRBJ1-6; no definite D call. There are 16 residues in the CDR3. Germline V gene lookup returns CDR1 LNHNV and CDR2 YYDKDF (reference sequence). Trimming stripped 0 bases from V and 9 bases from J, with 15 bases between. CDR3 in amino acids: CATSRDLDLRGSPLHF. The CDR3 DNA follows: TGTGCCACCAGCAGAGATCTAGACCTCCGAGGTTCACCCCTCCACTTT.

V is TRBV10-3 and J is TRBJ1-6, with TRBD1 as a possible D gene (5 bases). CDR1 and CDR2 (germline): ENHRY, SYGVKD. There are 13 residues in the CDR3. The V end lost 6 bases, the J end lost 10 bases, and 13 bases lay between the germline ends. The CDR3 bases are TGTGCCATCAGGGTACAGGATGGGTCACCCCTCCACTTT. It specifies CAIRVQDGSPLHF.